This T cell receptor beta chain was sequenced in a study of cytomegalovirus exposure and HLA in healthy donors. Germline assignment: CDR1 SGHNT and CDR2 YYREEE (reference sequence). The CDR3 consists of 14 residues. Germline trimming cut 0 bases from V and 4 bases from J; bases unmatched to any gene: 1. PCR employed 60 Vbeta and 13 Jbeta primers. The table came from immunoSEQ multiplex PCR; TCRdb's copy has only in-frame clones and leaves some out. Here the sample spans about 200,000 clones, 79% being singletons. This clone appeared a few times. The sequenced material came from PBMCs. The chain employs TRBV5-4 and TRBJ1-3; 7 nucleotides line up with TRBD1. The TCR originated in a girl aged 10 to 17 in good health and CMV-seropositive. CDR3 residues: CASSLGTGGNTIYF. CDR3 DNA: TGTGCCAGCAGCTTGGGGACAGGCGGAAACACCATATATTTT.